This T cell receptor (beta chain) was recovered during a study of cytomegalovirus exposure and HLA in healthy donors. As to this clone: Its target is not known.

The primer mix had 60 Vbeta and 13 Jbeta primers. This table comes from immunoSEQ multiplex PCR, and its TCRdb copy is limited to in-frame clones, with some not included. The sample spans 200,000 to 250,000 clones; the ten largest clones claim 0.95% to 1.3%. This CDR3 has 12 residues. V was trimmed by 7 bases and J by 4 bases, leaving 8 bases between them. Germline V lookup: CDR1 MNHEY, CDR2 SMNVEV (reference sequence). Study observations and caveats: The study recorded 150 to 200 TCR beta chains that were cytomegalovirus-associated.

The sequence was collected from a girl aged 2 to 10 in good health and CMV-seropositive. The chain recombines TRBV27 with TRBJ1-5; D is ambiguous. Source material: PBMCs. The CDR3 DNA sequence: TGTGCCAGCACCTCGGGAAATCAGCCCCAGCATTTT. Encoded protein: CASTSGNQPQHF.